This record concerns one T cell receptor beta chain sequence. What it recognizes is unknown. This specimen belongs to a study of identifying expanded T cells in peripheral blood. The V gene's germline CDR1 is MGHDK and CDR2 SYGVNS. The CDR3 is made up of 15 amino acids. Trimming stripped 4 bases from V and 4 bases from J, with 13 bases between. Study observations and caveats: Over approximately two and four weeks, about 15 and 19 clones changed, versus around 1.2 between replicates.

Collection occurred without any documented infections or immune events in donors. Libraries were prepared by immunoSEQ multiplex PCR; TCRdb keeps only in-frame clonotypes and omits some of them. The repertoire holds over 65,000 clones, with about 90% as singletons. The V gene is TRBV25-1, the J gene TRBJ1-4; possibly TRBD1 for D (5 bases). The sample was blood. The receptor comes from a person between 18 and 75 years old in good health. The CDR3 sequence: CASSAPGPRNEKLFF. The CDR3 nucleotides read TGTGCCAGCAGTGCCCCGGGACCGCGTAATGAAAAACTGTTTTTT.